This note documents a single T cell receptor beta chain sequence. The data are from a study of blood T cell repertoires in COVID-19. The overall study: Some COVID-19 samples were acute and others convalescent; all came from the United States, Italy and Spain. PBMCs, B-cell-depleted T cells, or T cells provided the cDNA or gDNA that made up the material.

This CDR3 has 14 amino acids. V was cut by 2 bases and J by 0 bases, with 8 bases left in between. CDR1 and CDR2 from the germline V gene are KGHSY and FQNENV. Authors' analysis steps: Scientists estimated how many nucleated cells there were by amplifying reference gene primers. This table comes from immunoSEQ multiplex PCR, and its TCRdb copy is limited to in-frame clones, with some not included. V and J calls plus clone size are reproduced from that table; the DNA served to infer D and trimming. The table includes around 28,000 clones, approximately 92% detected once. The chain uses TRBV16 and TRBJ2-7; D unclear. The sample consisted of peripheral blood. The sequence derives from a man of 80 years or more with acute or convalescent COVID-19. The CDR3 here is CASSQVRSSYEQYF. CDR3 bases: TGTGCCAGCAGCCAAGTGCGGAGCTCCTACGAGCAGTACTTC.